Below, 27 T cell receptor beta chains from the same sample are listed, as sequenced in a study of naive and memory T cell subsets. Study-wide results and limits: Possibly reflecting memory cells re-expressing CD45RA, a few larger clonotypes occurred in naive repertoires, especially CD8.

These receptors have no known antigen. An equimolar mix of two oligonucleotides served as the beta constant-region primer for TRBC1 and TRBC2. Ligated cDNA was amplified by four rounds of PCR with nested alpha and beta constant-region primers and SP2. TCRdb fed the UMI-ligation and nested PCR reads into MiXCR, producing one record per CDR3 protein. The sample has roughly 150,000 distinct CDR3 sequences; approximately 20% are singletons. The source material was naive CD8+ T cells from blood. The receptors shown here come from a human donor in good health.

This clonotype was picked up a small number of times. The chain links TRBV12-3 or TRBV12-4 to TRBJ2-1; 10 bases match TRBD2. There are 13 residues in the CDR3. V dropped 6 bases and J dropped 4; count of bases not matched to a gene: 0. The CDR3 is CASRLAGYNEQFF. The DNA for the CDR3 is TGTGCCAGCAGACTAGCGGGGTACAATGAGCAGTTCTTC.

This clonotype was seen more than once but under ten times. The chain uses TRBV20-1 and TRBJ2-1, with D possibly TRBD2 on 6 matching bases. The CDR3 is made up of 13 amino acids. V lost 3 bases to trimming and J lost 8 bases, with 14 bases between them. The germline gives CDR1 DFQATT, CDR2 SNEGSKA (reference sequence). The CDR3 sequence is CSARPTSVYEQFF. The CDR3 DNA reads TGCAGTGCTAGGCCGACTAGTGTTTATGAGCAGTTCTTC.

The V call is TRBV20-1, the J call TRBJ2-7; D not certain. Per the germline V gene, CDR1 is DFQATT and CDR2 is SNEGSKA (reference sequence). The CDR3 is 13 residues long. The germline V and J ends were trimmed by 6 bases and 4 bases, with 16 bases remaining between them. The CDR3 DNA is TGCAGTGCCACCTCAGCGACTCGATACGAGCAGTACTTC. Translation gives CSATSATRYEQYF.

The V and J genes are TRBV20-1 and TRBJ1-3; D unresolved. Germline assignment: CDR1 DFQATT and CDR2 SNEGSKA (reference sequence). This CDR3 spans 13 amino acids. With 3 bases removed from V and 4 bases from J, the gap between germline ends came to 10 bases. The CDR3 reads CSARGGLGNTIYF. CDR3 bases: TGCAGTGCTAGGGGTGGACTCGGAAACACCATATATTTT.

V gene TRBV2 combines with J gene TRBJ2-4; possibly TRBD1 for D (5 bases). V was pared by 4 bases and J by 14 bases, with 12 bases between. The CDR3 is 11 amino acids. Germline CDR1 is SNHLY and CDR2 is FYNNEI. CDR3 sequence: CASSGSIGEYF. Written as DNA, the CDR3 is TGTGCCAGCAGTGGATCGATAGGGGAGTACTTC.

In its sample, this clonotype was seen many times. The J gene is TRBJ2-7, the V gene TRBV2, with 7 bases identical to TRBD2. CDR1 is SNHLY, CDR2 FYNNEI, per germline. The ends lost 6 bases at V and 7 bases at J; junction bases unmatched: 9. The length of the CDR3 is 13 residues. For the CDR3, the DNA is TGTGCCAGCAGGGGGAGGGCAGCAGGGGAGCAGTACTTC. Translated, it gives CASRGRAAGEQYF.

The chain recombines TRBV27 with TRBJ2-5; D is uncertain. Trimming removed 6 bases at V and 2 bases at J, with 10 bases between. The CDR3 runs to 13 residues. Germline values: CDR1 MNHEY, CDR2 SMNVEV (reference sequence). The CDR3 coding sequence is TGTGCCAGCAGAGGTTTAGGGCAAGAGACCCAGTACTTC. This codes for CASRGLGQETQYF.

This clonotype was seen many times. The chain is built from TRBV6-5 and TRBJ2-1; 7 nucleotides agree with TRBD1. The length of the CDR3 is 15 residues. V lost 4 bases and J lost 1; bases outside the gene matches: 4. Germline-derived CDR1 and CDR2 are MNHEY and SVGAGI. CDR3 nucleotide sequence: TGTGCCAGCAGTTTAACAGGGGAGTCCTACAATGAGCAGTTCTTC. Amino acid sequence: CASSLTGESYNEQFF.

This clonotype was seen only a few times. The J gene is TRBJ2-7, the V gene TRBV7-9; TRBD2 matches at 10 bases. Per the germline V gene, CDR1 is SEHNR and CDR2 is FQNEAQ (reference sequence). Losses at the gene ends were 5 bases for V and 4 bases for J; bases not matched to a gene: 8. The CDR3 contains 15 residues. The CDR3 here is CASSLGSGRRYEQYF. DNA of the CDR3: TGTGCCAGCAGCCTAGGTAGCGGGAGGCGTTACGAGCAGTACTTC.

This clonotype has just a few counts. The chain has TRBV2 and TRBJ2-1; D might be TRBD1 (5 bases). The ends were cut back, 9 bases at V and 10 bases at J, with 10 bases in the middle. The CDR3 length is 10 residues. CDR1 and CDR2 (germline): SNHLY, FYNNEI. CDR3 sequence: CASQGFEQFF. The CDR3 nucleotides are TGTGCCAGTCAGGGTTTCGAGCAGTTCTTC.

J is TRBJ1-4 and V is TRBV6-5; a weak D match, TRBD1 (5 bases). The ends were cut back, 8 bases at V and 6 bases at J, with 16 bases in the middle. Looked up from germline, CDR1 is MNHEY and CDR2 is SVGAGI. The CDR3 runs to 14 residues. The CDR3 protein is CASSPGTVDEKLFF. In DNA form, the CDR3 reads TGTGCCAGCTCACCCGGGACCGTGGATGAAAAACTGTTTTTT.

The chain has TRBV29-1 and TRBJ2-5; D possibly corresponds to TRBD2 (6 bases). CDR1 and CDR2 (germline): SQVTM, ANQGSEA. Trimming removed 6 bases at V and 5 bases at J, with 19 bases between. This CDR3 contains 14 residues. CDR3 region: CSVAGTEITETQYF. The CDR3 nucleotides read TGCAGCGTCGCCGGGACTGAGATAACGGAGACCCAGTACTTC.

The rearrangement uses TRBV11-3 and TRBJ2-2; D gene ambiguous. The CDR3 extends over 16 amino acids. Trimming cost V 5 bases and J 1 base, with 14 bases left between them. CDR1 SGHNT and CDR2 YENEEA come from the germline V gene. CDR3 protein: CASSGKQSGNTGELFF. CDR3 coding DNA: TGTGCCAGCAGCGGAAAACAATCTGGGAACACCGGGGAGCTGTTTTTT.

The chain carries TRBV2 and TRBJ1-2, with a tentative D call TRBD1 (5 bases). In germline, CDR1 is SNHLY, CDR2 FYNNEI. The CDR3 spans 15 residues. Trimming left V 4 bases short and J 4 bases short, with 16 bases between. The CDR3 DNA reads TGTGCCAGCAGTGGGCTGATGGGACGGAGCTATGGCTACACCTTC. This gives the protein CASSGLMGRSYGYTF.

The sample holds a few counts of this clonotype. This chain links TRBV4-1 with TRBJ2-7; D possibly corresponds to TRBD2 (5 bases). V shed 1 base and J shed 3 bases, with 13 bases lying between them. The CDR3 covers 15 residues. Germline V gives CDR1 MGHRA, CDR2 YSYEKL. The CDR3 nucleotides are TGCGCCAGCAGCCAAGTACAAGCGGAATACTACGAGCAGTACTTC. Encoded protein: CASSQVQAEYYEQYF.

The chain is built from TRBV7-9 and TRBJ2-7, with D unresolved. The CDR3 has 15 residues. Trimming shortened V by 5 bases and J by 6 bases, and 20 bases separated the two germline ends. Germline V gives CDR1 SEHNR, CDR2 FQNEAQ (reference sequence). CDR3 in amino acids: CASSPHSVLSPEQYF. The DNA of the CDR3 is TGTGCCAGCAGCCCCCATTCTGTCCTCTCGCCCGAGCAGTACTTC.

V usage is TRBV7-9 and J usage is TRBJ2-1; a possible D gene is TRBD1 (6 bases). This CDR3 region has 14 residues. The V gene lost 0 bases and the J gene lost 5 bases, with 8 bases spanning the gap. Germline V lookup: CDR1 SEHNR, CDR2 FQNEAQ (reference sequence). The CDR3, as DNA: TGTGCCAGCAGCTTAGCGGACAGTAACAATGAGCAGTTCTTC. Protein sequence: CASSLADSNNEQFF.

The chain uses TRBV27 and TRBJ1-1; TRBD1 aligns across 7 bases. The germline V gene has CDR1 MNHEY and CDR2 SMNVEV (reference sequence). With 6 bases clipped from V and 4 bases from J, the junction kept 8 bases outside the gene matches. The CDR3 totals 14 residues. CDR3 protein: CASSSPAGGTEAFF. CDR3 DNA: TGTGCCAGCAGCTCCCCCGCAGGGGGCACTGAAGCTTTCTTT.

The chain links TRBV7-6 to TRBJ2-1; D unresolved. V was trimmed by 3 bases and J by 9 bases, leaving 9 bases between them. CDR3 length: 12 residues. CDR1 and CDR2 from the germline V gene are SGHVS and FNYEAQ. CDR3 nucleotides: TGTGCCAGCAGCTTCCGGGCGAGTGAGCAGTTCTTC. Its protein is CASSFRASEQFF.

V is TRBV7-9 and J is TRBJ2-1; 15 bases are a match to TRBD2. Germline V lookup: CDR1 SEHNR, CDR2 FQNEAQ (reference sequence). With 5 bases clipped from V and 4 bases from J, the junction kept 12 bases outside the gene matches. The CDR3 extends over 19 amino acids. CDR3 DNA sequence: TGTGCCAGCAGCCCTACACCGGGACTAGCGGGAGGAATATACAATGAGCAGTTCTTC. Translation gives CASSPTPGLAGGIYNEQFF.

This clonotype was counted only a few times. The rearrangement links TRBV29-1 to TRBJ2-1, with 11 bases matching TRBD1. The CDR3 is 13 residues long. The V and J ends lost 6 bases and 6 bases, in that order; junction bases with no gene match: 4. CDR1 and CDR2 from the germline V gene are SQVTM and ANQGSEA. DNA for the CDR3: TGCAGCGTCCCCGGGACAGGGGGCAATGAGCAGTTCTTC. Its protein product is CSVPGTGGNEQFF.

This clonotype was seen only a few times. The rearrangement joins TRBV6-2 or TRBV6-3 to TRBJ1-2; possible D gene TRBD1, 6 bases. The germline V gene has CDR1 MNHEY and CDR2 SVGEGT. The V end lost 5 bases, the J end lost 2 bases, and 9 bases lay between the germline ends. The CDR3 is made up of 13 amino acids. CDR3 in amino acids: CASSLTGNYGYTF. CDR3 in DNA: TGTGCCAGCAGTCTGACAGGAAACTATGGCTACACCTTC.

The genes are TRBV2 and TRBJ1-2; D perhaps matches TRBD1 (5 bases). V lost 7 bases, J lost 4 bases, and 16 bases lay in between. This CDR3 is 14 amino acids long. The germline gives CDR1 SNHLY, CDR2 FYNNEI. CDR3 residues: CASTQEAGSYGYTF. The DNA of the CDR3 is TGTGCCAGCACCCAAGAGGCAGGGTCCTATGGCTACACCTTC. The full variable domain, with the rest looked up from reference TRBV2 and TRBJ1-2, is EPEVTQTPSHQVTQMGQEVILRCVPISNHLYFYWYRQILGQKVEFLVSFYNNEISEKSEIFDDQFSVERPDGSNFTLKIRSTKLEDSAMYFCASTQEAGSYGYTFGSGTRLTVV.

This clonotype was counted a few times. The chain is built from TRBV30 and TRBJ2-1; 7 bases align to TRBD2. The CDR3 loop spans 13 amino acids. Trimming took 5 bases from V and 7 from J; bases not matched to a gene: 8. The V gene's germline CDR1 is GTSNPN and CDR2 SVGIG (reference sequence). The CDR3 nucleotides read TGTGCCTGGGATTGGGGGAGGGGTAATGAGCAGTTCTTC. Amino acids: CAWDWGRGNEQFF.

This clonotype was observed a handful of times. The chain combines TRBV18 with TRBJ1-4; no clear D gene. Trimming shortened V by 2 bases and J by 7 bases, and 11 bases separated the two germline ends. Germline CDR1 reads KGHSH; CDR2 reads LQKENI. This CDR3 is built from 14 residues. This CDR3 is CASSPGGLGEKLFF. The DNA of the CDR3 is TGTGCCAGCTCACCAGGAGGGTTGGGTGAAAAACTGTTTTTT.

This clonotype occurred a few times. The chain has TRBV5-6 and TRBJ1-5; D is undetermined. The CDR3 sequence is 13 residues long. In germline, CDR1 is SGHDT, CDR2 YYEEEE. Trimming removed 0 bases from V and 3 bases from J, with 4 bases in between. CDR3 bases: TGTGCCAGCAGCTTGGGAGACAATCAGCCCCAGCATTTT. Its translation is CASSLGDNQPQHF. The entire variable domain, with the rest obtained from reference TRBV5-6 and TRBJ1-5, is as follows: DAGVTQSPTHLIKTRGQQVTLRCSPKSGHDTVSWYQQALGQGPQFIFQYYEEEERQRGNFPDRFSGHQFPNYSSELNVNALLLGDSALYLCASSLGDNQPQHFGDGTRLSIL.

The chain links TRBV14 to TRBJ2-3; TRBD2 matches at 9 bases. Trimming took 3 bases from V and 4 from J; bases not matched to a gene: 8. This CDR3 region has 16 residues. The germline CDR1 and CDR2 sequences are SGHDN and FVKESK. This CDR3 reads CASSHYGLASSDTQYF. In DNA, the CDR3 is TGTGCCAGCAGCCATTATGGACTAGCGTCCTCAGATACGCAGTATTTT.